These 24 T cell receptor beta chains were sequenced from one sample in a study of shared clonotypes between healthy human individuals. Produced via immunoSEQ multiplex PCR; TCRdb's table is partial and in-frame only. The sample holds fewer than 2.5 million clones; over 85% are singletons and the top ten take roughly 0.39%. The sample comprised naive CD4+ T cells from PBMCs. The subset is: CD45RA+ positively selected. Every receptor here comes from a man in his late teens or twenties in good health. Some clones in this sample may be carry-over from other donors' samples.

V gene TRBV4-2 combines with J gene TRBJ1-2; D is undetermined. The CDR3 covers 14 residues. V lost 5 bases and J lost 4, with 14 bases in between. Germline lookup yields CDR1 LGHNA and CDR2 YNFKEQ. The CDR3 here is CASSLMGNPYGYTF. In DNA, the CDR3 is TGTGCCAGCAGCTTGATGGGCAACCCCTATGGCTACACCTTC.

The chain is built from TRBV29-1 and TRBJ1-4; D uncertain. The CDR3 is 14 amino acids. From germline, CDR1 is SQVTM and CDR2 ANQGSEA. Deletions cut 4 bases from V and 0 bases from J, with 9 bases between. The CDR3 loop is CSVGIATTNEKLFF. In nucleotides, the CDR3 is TGCAGCGTTGGAATCGCGACAACTAATGAAAAACTGTTTTTT.

The chain links TRBV2 to TRBJ1-2; no clear D. The germline gives CDR1 SNHLY, CDR2 FYNNEI. V was shortened by 3 bases and J by 5 bases, with 13 bases between the two germline ends. The CDR3 covers 14 residues. The CDR3 bases are TGTGCCAGCAGTGAGTCAGGCGGAGGGTATGGCTACACCTTC. Translating gives CASSESGGGYGYTF.

This clone was observed a handful of times. This chain uses TRBV7-9 with TRBJ2-5; maybe TRBD1 (5 bases). The V and J ends lost 4 bases and 4 bases respectively, with 16 bases between them. CDR1 SEHNR and CDR2 FQNEAQ come from the germline V gene (reference sequence). The CDR3 loop spans 15 amino acids. The CDR3 region has the DNA TGTGCCAGCAGCTCGCCCAGGGTGAGGAGAGAGACCCAGTACTTC. Translation gives CASSSPRVRRETQYF.

The chain recombines TRBV5-1 with TRBJ1-3, with a weak D call TRBD1 (6 bases). The CDR3 runs 15 residues. With 4 bases removed from V and 2 bases from J, the gap between germline ends came to 13 bases. The V gene's germline CDR1 is SGHRS and CDR2 YFSETQ. CDR3 in amino acids: CASSGDGTTGNTIYF. The CDR3 DNA is TGCGCCAGCAGCGGGGACGGGACAACTGGAAACACCATATATTTT.

The chain has TRBV6-1 and TRBJ1-6; 8 bases align to TRBD1. The CDR3 totals 14 residues. Germline CDR1 reads MNHNS; CDR2 reads SASEGT. Losses at the gene ends were 2 bases for V and 8 bases for J; bases not matched to a gene: 2. The CDR3 loop is CASSESGGDSPLHF. CDR3 sequence (DNA): TGTGCCAGCAGTGAATCAGGGGGCGATTCACCCCTCCACTTT.

J is TRBJ1-1 and V is TRBV7-8; D not certain. The CDR3 contains 15 residues. Germline V lookup: CDR1 SGHVS, CDR2 FQNEAQ. Trimming pared 5 bases from V and 1 base from J, leaving 14 bases between. CDR3 sequence (DNA): TGTGCCAGCAGCCACCGACGGGCAACGAACACTGAAGCTTTCTTT. Protein product: CASSHRRATNTEAFF.

The V and J genes are TRBV5-1 and TRBJ2-1, with D possibly matching TRBD2 (5 bases). Germline assignment: CDR1 SGHRS and CDR2 YFSETQ. The CDR3 is 13 amino acids. Trimming stripped 4 bases from V and 15 bases from J, with 20 bases between. The CDR3 loop reads CASSDYRALALFF. The CDR3 nucleotides read TGCGCCAGCAGCGACTACCGGGCTTTGGCGCTGTTCTTC.

The genes are TRBV19 and TRBJ1-1, with 7 bases matching TRBD1. V was clipped by 6 bases and J by 1 base; unmatched bases: 5. The V gene's germline CDR1 is LNHDA and CDR2 SQIVND (reference sequence). The CDR3 runs to 14 residues. The CDR3 reads CASRAYRGNTEAFF. The CDR3 DNA is TGTGCCAGTAGAGCTTACAGGGGGAACACTGAAGCTTTCTTT.

The chain links TRBV10-3 to TRBJ1-2, with 7 nucleotides matching TRBD1. The CDR3 is 13 amino acids. Germline V gene lookup returns CDR1 ENHRY and CDR2 SYGVKD. J was trimmed by 7 bases and V by 10 bases; bases with no gene match: 12. CDR3 loop: CASGQAIRFGYTF. The CDR3 DNA sequence: TGTGCCAGCGGACAGGCAATAAGATTTGGCTACACCTTC.

CDR3 DNA sequence: TGTGCCAGCAGCGTATTCTCACTAGCGGTCAACAATGAGCAGTTCTTC. Its protein product is CASSVFSLAVNNEQFF. V usage is TRBV9 and J usage is TRBJ2-1, with 8 bases identical to TRBD2. CDR3 length equals 16 residues. V was pared by 1 base and J by 5 bases, with 8 bases of the junction left unmatched. Germline V gives CDR1 SGDLS, CDR2 YYNGEE.

The chain joins TRBV28 to TRBJ2-1; 9 bases map to TRBD2. Losses at the gene ends were 2 bases for V and 5 bases for J; bases not matched to a gene: 7. Germline V gene data show CDR1 as MDHEN and CDR2 as SYDVKM. The CDR3 contains 16 residues. CDR3 amino acids: CASSLATLAGHNEQFF. CDR3 coding DNA: TGTGCCAGCAGTTTAGCTACCCTAGCGGGACACAATGAGCAGTTCTTC.

This clone was counted a single time. V gene TRBV10-3 combines with J gene TRBJ2-7, with D perhaps TRBD1 (5 bases). CDR1 and CDR2 (germline): ENHRY, SYGVKD. V was clipped by 8 bases and J by 0 bases, with 11 bases between them. The CDR3 spans 13 residues. CDR3 nucleotide sequence: TGTGCCATCGGAGAGCAGGGCTCCTACGAGCAGTACTTC. Translating it yields CAIGEQGSYEQYF.

The chain couples TRBV5-1 to TRBJ2-7; D is uncertain. Germline V gene data show CDR1 as SGHRS and CDR2 as YFSETQ. V was cut by 0 bases and J by 7 bases, with 14 bases left in between. The CDR3 spans 14 residues. CDR3 sequence reads: CASSLAGSSREQYF. CDR3 sequence (DNA): TGCGCCAGCAGCTTGGCGGGCAGTTCGCGTGAGCAGTACTTC.

The chain recombines TRBV2 with TRBJ1-2, with D possibly TRBD1 on 5 matching bases. V was shortened by 8 bases and J by 0 bases, with 13 bases between the two germline ends. Per germline, CDR1 SNHLY and CDR2 FYNNEI. The CDR3 spans 14 residues. The CDR3 reads CASPPRTTNYGYTF. CDR3 in DNA: TGTGCCAGCCCCCCCCGGACAACTAACTATGGCTACACCTTC.

In DNA form, the CDR3 reads TGTGCCGGGGGACAAACCGCTGGAAACACCATATATTTT. Translating it yields CAGGQTAGNTIYF. The rearrangement uses TRBV30 and TRBJ1-3, with D possibly matching TRBD1 (6 bases). Trimming left V 8 bases short and J 2 bases short, with 13 bases between. CDR3 size: 13 residues. CDR1 is GTSNPN and CDR2 is SVGIG in the germline V gene (reference sequence).

J is TRBJ2-5 and V is TRBV7-9; D is undetermined. The CDR3 covers 14 residues. Trimming took off 0 bases at V and 2 bases at J, with 7 bases between the two ends. Germline V CDR1 and CDR2: SEHNR, FQNEAQ (reference sequence). The CDR3 bases are TGTGCCAGCAGCTTAGCCGGAGATCAAGAGACCCAGTACTTC. Translation: CASSLAGDQETQYF.

Note on this clone: The same CDR3 can be traced to other DNA sequences in this sample. This chain connects TRBV28 to TRBJ2-3; no clear D. Trimming took off 3 bases at V and 0 bases at J, with 7 bases between the two ends. The germline gives CDR1 MDHEN, CDR2 SYDVKM. This CDR3 spans 14 amino acids. This CDR3 reads CASSFGGSTDTQYF. In nucleotides, the CDR3 is TGTGCCAGCAGTTTTGGCGGTAGCACAGATACGCAGTATTTT.

The chain combines TRBV6-1 with TRBJ1-2; perhaps TRBD1 as D (6 bases). In germline, CDR1 is MNHNS, CDR2 SASEGT. The CDR3 loop spans 13 amino acids. V dropped 5 bases and J dropped 4 bases, with 11 bases sitting between them. DNA of the CDR3: TGTGCCAGCAGTACCCCGGACAGCTATGGCTACACCTTC. Translating it yields CASSTPDSYGYTF.

The V call is TRBV28, the J call TRBJ1-1; D is unclear. CDR1 MDHEN and CDR2 SYDVKM come from the germline V gene. The CDR3 has 12 residues. V lost 6 bases, J lost 6 bases, and 11 bases lay in between. CDR3 bases: TGTGCCAGCAGGTCGTCCAGTGCTGAAGCTTTCTTT. As protein: CASRSSSAEAFF.

The chain employs TRBV25-1 and TRBJ1-1; the D is unclear. Germline assignment: CDR1 MGHDK and CDR2 SYGVNS. The V and J ends lost 0 bases and 5 bases respectively, with 16 bases between them. The CDR3 length is 16 residues. CDR3 sequence (DNA): TGTGCCAGCAGTGAATATCACAGTACTCAAAGGACTGAAGCTTTCTTT. Amino acid sequence: CASSEYHSTQRTEAFF.

This chain joins TRBV7-2 and TRBJ1-6; possible D gene TRBD1, 6 bases. Germline V lookup: CDR1 SGHTA, CDR2 FQGNSA. CDR3 length: 15 residues. The V end lost 1 base, the J end lost 5 bases, and 9 bases lay between the germline ends. The CDR3, as DNA: TGTGCCAGCAGCTTAGGGACAGCAGATAATTCACCCCTCCACTTT. Its translation is CASSLGTADNSPLHF. Full variable domain (outside the CDR3, taken from reference TRBV7-2 and TRBJ1-6): GAGVSQSPSNKVTEKGKDVELRCDPISGHTALYWYRQSLGQGLEFLIYFQGNSAPDKSGLPSDRFSAERTGGSVSTLTIQRTQQEDSAVYLCASSLGTADNSPLHFGNGTRLTVT.

In this sample, this clone turned up once. This chain connects TRBV5-1 to TRBJ1-2, with D possibly being TRBD1 (5 bases). Trimming took off 0 bases at V and 8 bases at J, with 17 bases between the two ends. The CDR3 spans 15 residues. Germline lookup yields CDR1 SGHRS and CDR2 YFSETQ. The CDR3 region has the DNA TGCGCCAGCAGCTTGGCCCGTCAGGGATTCCGCGGCTACACCTTC. Its protein is CASSLARQGFRGYTF.

The gene calls are TRBV28 and TRBJ2-5; D might be TRBD2 (7 bases). The CDR3 is 14 amino acids. V lost 1 base and J lost 5, with 11 bases in between. Germline-derived CDR1 and CDR2 are MDHEN and SYDVKM. The CDR3 nucleotides are TGTGCCAGCAGTTTATATGAGGGGGGGGAGACCCAGTACTTC. Translated: CASSLYEGGETQYF.